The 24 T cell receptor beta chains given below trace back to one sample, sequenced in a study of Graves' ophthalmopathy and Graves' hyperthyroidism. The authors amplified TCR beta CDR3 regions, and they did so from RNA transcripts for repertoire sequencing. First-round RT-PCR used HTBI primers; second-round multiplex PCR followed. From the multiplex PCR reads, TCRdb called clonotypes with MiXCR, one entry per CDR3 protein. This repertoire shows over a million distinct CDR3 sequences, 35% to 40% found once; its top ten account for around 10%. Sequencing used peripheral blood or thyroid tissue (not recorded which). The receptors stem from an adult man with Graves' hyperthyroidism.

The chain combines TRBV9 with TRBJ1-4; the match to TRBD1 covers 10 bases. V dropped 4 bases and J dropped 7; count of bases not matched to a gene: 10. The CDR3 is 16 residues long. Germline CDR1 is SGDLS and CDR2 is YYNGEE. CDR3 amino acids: CASSPRGTGDGEKLFF. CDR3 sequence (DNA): TGTGCCAGCAGCCCGCGGGGGACAGGGGATGGTGAAAAACTGTTTTTT.

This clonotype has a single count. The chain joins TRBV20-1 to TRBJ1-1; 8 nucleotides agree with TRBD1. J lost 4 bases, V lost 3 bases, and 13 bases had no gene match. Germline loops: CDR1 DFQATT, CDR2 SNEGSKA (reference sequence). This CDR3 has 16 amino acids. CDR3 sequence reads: CSASPRAGGMGTEAFF. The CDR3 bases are TGCAGTGCTAGCCCCAGGGCAGGGGGCATGGGCACTGAAGCTTTCTTT.

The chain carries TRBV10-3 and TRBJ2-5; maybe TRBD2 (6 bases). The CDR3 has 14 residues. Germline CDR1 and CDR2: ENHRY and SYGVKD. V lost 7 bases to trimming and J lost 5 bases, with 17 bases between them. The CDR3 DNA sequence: TGTGCCATCAAGGGGAGCGGGCCCGTGGAGACCCAGTACTTC. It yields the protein CAIKGSGPVETQYF.

The CDR3 nucleotides are TGTGCCAGCAGCTCGGACAATGGGGGTTACGAGCAGTACTTC. Translated: CASSSDNGGYEQYF. The chain employs TRBV5-5 and TRBJ2-7; TRBD1 or TRBD2 may be the D gene (5 bases each). Trimming pared 3 bases from V and 4 bases from J, leaving 14 bases between. Per the germline V gene, CDR1 is SGHKS and CDR2 is YYEKEE (reference sequence). This CDR3 has 14 residues.

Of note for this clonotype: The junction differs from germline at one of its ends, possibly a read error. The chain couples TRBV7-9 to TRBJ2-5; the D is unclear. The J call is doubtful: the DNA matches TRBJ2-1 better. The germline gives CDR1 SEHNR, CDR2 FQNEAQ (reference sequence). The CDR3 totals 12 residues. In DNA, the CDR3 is TGCGCCAGCAGCATCAGTGTAGGTGAGCAGTTCTTC. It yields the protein CASSISVGEQFF.

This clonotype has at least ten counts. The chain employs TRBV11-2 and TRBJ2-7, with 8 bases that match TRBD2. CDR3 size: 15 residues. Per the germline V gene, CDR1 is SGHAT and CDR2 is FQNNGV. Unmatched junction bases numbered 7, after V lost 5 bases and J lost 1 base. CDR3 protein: CASSGGGGGSYEQYF. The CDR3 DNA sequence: TGTGCCAGCAGCGGGGGGGGCGGGGGGTCCTACGAGCAGTACTTC.

CDR3 nucleotide sequence: TGTGCCAGCAGCGTGACGGCAGGGAGGTCTGGGGCCAACGTCCTGACTTTC. Translating gives CASSVTAGRSGANVLTF. The V and J genes are TRBV9 and TRBJ2-6, with TRBD2 as a possible D gene (6 bases). V lost 2 bases to trimming and J lost 1 base, with 13 bases between them. The CDR3 has 17 amino acids. Looked up from germline, CDR1 is SGDLS and CDR2 is YYNGEE.

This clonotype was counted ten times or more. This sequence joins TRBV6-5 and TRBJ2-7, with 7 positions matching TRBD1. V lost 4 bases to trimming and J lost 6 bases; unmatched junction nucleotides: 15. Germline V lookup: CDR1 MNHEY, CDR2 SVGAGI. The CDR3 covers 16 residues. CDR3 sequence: CASSSRLTGELGEQYF. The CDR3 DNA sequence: TGTGCCAGCAGTTCCCGGCTCACAGGGGAACTAGGCGAGCAGTACTTC.

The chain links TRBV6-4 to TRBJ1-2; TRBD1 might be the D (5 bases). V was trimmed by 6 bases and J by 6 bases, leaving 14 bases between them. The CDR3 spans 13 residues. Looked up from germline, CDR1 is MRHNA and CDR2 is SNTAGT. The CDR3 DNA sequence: TGTGCCAGCAGCAAGAGGGGAGAAGATGGCTACACCTTC. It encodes CASSKRGEDGYTF.

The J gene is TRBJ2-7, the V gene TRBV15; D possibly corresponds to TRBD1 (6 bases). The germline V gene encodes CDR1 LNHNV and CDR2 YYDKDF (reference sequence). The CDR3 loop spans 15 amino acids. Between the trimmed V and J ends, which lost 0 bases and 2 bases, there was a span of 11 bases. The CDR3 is CATSRDRQGTYEQYF. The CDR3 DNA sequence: TGTGCCACCAGCAGAGATAGGCAGGGGACCTACGAGCAGTACTTC. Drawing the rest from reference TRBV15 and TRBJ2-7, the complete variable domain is DAMVIQNPRYQVTQFGKPVTLSCSQTLNHNVMYWYQQKSSQAPKLLFHYYDKDFNNEADTPDNFQSRRPNTSFCFLDIRSPGLGDTAMYLCATSRDRQGTYEQYFGPGTRLTVT.

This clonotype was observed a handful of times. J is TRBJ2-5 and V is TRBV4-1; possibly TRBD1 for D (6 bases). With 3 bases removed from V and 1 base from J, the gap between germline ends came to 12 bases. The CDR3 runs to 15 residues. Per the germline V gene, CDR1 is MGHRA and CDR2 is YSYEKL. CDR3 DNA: TGCGCCAGCAGCCAGCCGACAGGAGCCCAAGAGACCCAGTACTTC. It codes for CASSQPTGAQETQYF.

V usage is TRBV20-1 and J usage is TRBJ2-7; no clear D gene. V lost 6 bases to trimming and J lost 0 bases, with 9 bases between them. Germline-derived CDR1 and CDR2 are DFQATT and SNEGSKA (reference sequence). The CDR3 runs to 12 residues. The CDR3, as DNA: TGCAGTGCGACAATGGTCTCCTACGAGCAGTACTTC. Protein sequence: CSATMVSYEQYF.

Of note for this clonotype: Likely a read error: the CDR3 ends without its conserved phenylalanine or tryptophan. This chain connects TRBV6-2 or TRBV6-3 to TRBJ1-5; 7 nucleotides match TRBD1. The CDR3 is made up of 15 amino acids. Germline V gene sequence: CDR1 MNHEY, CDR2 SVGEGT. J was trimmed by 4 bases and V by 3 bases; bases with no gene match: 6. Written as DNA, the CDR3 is TGTGCCAGCAGTTATTCGGACAGGTTGAATCAGCCCCAGCATCTT. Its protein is CASSYSDRLNQPQHL.

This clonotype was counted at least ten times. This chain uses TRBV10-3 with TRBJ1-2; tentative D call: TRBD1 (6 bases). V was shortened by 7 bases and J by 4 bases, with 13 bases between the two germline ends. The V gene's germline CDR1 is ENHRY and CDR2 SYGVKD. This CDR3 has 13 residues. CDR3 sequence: CAIKHPRGYGYTF. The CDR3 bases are TGTGCCATCAAACACCCCAGGGGCTATGGCTACACCTTC.

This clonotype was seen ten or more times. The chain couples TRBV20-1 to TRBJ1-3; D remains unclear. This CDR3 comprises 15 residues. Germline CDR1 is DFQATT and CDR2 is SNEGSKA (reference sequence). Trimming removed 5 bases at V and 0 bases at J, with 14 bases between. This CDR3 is CSAARPTYSGNTIYF. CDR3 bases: TGCAGTGCTGCAAGACCGACATACTCTGGAAACACCATATATTTT.

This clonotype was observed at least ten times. The CDR3 DNA is TGCAGTGCTAGACAGGGTGGGTCTGGAAACACCATATATTTT. Protein product: CSARQGGSGNTIYF. The V call is TRBV20-1, the J call TRBJ1-3; possibly TRBD1 for D (5 bases). Between the trimmed V and J ends, which lost 2 bases and 1 base, there was a span of 9 bases. Germline lookup yields CDR1 DFQATT and CDR2 SNEGSKA (reference sequence). CDR3 length: 14 residues.

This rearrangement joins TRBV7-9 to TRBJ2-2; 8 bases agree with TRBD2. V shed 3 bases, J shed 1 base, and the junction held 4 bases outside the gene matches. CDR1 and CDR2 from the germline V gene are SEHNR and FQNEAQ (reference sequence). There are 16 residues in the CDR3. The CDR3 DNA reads TGTGCCAGCAGCTTCTTACTAGCGGAGAACACCGGGGAGCTGTTTTTT. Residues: CASSFLLAENTGELFF. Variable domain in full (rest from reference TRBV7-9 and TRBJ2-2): DTGVSQNPRHKITKRGQNVTFRCDPISEHNRLYWYRQTLGQGPEFLTYFQNEAQLEKSRLLSDRFSAERPKGSFSTLEIQRTEQGDSAMYLCASSFLLAENTGELFFGEGSRLTVL.

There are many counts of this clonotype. CDR3: CASSLGGRLPYEQYF. The DNA for the CDR3 is TGTGCCAGCAGCTTAGGCGGCCGGCTACCCTACGAGCAGTACTTC. J is TRBJ2-7 and V is TRBV7-2; D ambiguous. V was pared by 1 base and J by 2 bases, with 12 bases between. CDR1 and CDR2 from the germline V gene are SGHTA and FQGNSA. The length of the CDR3 is 15 residues. The complete variable domain, with remaining parts taken from reference TRBV7-2 and TRBJ2-7, reads GAGVSQSPSNKVTEKGKDVELRCDPISGHTALYWYRQSLGQGLEFLIYFQGNSAPDKSGLPSDRFSAERTGGSVSTLTIQRTQQEDSAVYLCASSLGGRLPYEQYFGPGTRLTVT.

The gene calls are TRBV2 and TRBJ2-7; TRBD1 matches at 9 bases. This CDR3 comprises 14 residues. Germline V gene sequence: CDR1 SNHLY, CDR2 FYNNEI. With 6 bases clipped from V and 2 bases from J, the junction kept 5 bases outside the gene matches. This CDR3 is CASRQGAIPYEQYF. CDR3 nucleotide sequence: TGTGCCAGCAGACAGGGGGCGATCCCCTACGAGCAGTACTTC. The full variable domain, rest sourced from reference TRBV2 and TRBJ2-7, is EPEVTQTPSHQVTQMGQEVILRCVPISNHLYFYWYRQILGQKVEFLVSFYNNEISEKSEIFDDQFSVERPDGSNFTLKIRSTKLEDSAMYFCASRQGAIPYEQYFGPGTRLTVT.

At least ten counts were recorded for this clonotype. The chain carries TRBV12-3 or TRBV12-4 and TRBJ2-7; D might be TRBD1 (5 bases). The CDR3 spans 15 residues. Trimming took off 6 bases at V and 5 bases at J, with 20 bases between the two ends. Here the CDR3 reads CASSQDTPSVNEQYF. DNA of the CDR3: TGTGCCAGCAGCCAGGACACCCCTTCGGTTAACGAGCAGTACTTC.

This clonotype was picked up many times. The CDR3 region has the DNA TGTGCCAGCAGCTTCCACGACAACAACGAGCAGTACTTC. It translates to CASSFHDNNEQYF. V is TRBV11-2 and J is TRBJ2-7; no definite D call. Germline V gene sequence: CDR1 SGHAT, CDR2 FQNNGV. Trimming cost V 3 bases and J 5 bases, with 11 bases left between them. The CDR3 is 13 amino acids.

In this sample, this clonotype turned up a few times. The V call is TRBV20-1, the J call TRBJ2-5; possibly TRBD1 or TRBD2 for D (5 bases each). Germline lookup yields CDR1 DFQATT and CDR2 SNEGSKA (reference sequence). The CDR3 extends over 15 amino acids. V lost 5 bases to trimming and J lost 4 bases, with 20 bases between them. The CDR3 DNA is TGCAGTGCTTTAGATACGGGGCAGACTGGAGAGACCCAGTACTTC. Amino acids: CSALDTGQTGETQYF.

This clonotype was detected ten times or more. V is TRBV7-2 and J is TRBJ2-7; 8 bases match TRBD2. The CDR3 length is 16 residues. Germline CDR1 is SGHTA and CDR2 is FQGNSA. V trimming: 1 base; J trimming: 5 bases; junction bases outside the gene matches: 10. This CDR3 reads CASSLVFGRAGNEQYF. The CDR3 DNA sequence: TGTGCCAGCAGCTTAGTGTTCGGGAGGGCCGGTAACGAGCAGTACTTC. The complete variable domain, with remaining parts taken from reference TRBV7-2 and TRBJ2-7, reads GAGVSQSPSNKVTEKGKDVELRCDPISGHTALYWYRQSLGQGLEFLIYFQGNSAPDKSGLPSDRFSAERTGGSVSTLTIQRTQQEDSAVYLCASSLVFGRAGNEQYFGPGTRLTVT.

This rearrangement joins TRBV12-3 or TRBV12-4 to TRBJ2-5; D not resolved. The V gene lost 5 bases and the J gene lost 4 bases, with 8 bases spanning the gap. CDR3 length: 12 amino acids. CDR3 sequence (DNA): TGTGCCAGCAGTGGGTACAGAGAGACCCAGTACTTC. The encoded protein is CASSGYRETQYF.